One and the same sample provided the 5 T cell receptor beta chains below, sequenced in a study of blood T cell repertoires in COVID-19. The repertoire was sequenced with immunoSEQ multiplex PCR; TCRdb's copy has only in-frame clones and lacks some. The table has tens of thousands of clones, about 85% seen once; the top ten hold 35% to 40%. The sequenced sample consisted of peripheral blood. These receptors originate from a man older than 75 with acute or convalescent COVID-19.

This clone was found a few times. This chain's CDR3 is CASTSGTGIQPQHF. Written as DNA, the CDR3 is TGTGCCAGTACCTCCGGGACAGGGATTCAGCCCCAGCATTTT. The rearrangement uses TRBV19 and TRBJ1-5; TRBD1 matches 9 bases. Germline CDR1 and CDR2: LNHDA and SQIVND (reference sequence). V gave up 7 bases and J gave up 6 bases; unmatched junction bases: 7. The CDR3 sequence is 14 residues long.

This clone was seen more than once but under ten times. V is TRBV7-3 and J is TRBJ1-1; TRBD1 is a possible D gene (6 bases). Trimming cost V 1 base and J 3 bases, with 9 bases left between them. This CDR3 region has 14 residues. In germline, CDR1 is SGHTA, CDR2 FQGTGA. This CDR3 reads CASSLMGADTEAFF. The CDR3 DNA follows: TGTGCCAGCAGCTTAATGGGGGCGGACACTGAAGCTTTCTTT. The full variable domain, its missing parts supplied by reference TRBV7-3 and TRBJ1-1, is GAGVSQTPSNKVTEKGKYVELRCDPISGHTALYWYRQSLGQGPEFLIYFQGTGAADDSGLPNDRFFAVRPEGSVSTLKIQRTERGDSAVYLCASSLMGADTEAFFGQGTRLTVV.

V is TRBV2 and J is TRBJ2-1; D is perhaps TRBD1 (6 bases). V lost 11 bases, J lost 0 bases, and 11 bases lay in between. The CDR3 is 13 amino acids. Germline CDR1 is SNHLY and CDR2 is FYNNEI. The CDR3 DNA reads as TGTGCCTGGGGGCAGGGCTCCTACAATGAGCAGTTCTTC. Translated: CAWGQGSYNEQFF.

The chain recombines TRBV6-2 or TRBV6-3 with TRBJ2-5; D is possibly TRBD1 (6 bases). V was pared by 6 bases and J by 4 bases, with 12 bases between. This CDR3 is 13 amino acids long. Germline-derived CDR1 and CDR2 are MNHEY and SVGEGT. CDR3 sequence reads: CASSRQAAETQYF. In DNA form, the CDR3 reads TGTGCCAGCAGCCGACAGGCAGCAGAGACCCAGTACTTC.

V is TRBV12-5 and J is TRBJ2-2; 8 nucleotides align to TRBD1. The junction had 2 bases not matched to a gene; V was cut back by 1 base and J by 1 base. Per germline, CDR1 LGHNT and CDR2 FRNRAP. The CDR3 contains 16 residues. In DNA form, the CDR3 reads TGTGCTAGTGGTTTGGGGACAGGGTTGAACACCGGGGAGCTGTTTTTT. Protein product: CASGLGTGLNTGELFF.